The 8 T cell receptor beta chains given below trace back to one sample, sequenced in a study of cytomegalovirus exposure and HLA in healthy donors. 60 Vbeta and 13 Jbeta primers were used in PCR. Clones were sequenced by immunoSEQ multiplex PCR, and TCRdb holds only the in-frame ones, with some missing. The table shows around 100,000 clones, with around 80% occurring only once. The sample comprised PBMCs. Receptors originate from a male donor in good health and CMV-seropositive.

CDR3 protein: CASSLAGYSNQPQHF. The CDR3 coding sequence is TGTGCCAGCAGCTTGGCCGGGTATAGCAATCAGCCCCAGCATTTT. The chain has TRBV5-6 and TRBJ1-5; no firm D call. Trimming shortened V by 0 bases and J by 0 bases, and 7 bases separated the two germline ends. The germline V gene has CDR1 SGHDT and CDR2 YYEEEE. This CDR3 is built from 15 residues.

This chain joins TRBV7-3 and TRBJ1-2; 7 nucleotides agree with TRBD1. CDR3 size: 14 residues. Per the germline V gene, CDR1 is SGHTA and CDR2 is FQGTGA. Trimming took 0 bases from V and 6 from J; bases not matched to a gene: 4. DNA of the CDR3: TGTGCCAGCAGCTTAACAGGGGGCGCGAATGGCTACACCTTC. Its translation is CASSLTGGANGYTF.

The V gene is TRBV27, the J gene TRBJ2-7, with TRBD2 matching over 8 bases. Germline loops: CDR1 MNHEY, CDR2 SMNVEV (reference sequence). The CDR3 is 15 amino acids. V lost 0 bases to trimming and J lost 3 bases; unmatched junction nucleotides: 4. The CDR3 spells CASSLSSGGVYEQYF. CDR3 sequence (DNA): TGTGCCAGCAGTTTATCGTCGGGAGGGGTCTACGAGCAGTACTTC.

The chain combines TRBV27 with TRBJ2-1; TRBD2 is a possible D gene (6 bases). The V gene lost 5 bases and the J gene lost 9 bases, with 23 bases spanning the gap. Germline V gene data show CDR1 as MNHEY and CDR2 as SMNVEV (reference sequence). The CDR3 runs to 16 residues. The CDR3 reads CASSQSRGTRSREQFF. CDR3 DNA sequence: TGTGCCAGCAGTCAGAGCCGCGGGACTCGTTCTCGTGAGCAGTTCTTC.

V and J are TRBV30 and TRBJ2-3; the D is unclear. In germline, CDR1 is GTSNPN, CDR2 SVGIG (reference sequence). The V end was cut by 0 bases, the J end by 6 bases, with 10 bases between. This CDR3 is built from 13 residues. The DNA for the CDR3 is TGTGCCTGGAGTGTATCTAATCCCGATACGCAGTATTTT. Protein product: CAWSVSNPDTQYF.

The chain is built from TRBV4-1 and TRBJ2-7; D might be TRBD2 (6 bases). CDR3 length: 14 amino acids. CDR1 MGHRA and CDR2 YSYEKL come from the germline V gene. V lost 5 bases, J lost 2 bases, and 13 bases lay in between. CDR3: CASSKTGTPYEQYF. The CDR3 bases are TGCGCCAGCAGCAAGACCGGGACTCCCTACGAGCAGTACTTC.

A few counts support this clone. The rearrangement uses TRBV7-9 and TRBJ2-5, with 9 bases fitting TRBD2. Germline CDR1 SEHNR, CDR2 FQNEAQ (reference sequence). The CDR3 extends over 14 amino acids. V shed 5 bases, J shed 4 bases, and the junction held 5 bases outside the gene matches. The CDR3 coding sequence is TGTGCCAGCAGCCGTAGCGGGAGTGGAGAGACCCAGTACTTC. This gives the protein CASSRSGSGETQYF.

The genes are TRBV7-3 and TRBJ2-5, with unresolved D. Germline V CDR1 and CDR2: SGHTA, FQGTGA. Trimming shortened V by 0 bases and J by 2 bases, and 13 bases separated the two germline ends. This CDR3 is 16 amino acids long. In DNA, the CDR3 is TGTGCCAGCAGCTTAACGAGGAATCTCCCACAAGAGACCCAGTACTTC. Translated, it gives CASSLTRNLPQETQYF.